This T cell receptor beta chain emerged from a study of T cell clones after liver transplantation. Germline V gene sequence: CDR1 KGHSH, CDR2 LQKENI. The trim removed 8 bases at V and 3 bases at J, leaving 7 bases unmatched. The CDR3 has 14 amino acids. The method was immunoSEQ multiplex PCR; TCRdb's version includes in-frame clones alone and lacks a portion of them. The repertoire holds 90,000 to 120,000 clones, with 75% to 85% as singletons. The gene calls are TRBV18 and TRBJ1-2, with TRBD1 identical over 9 bases. The sample in question was CD4+ T cells from blood, obtained before liver transplant. The receptor was isolated from a human donor who received a liver transplant. For the CDR3, the DNA is TGTGCCAGCCGGAGACAGGGGGAAGACTATGGCTACACCTTC. It translates to CASRRQGEDYGYTF.